Here is one T cell receptor (beta chain) with its context. The record originates from a study of TIL therapy for anti-PD-1-resistant metastatic lung cancer. Turning to the study itself: By whole-exome sequencing, median non-synonymous tumor mutation burden was approximately 1.6 mutations per megabase.

The CDR3 is 13 residues long. V was clipped by 3 bases and J by 5 bases, with 8 bases between them. Germline-derived CDR1 and CDR2 are SEHNR and FQNEAQ (reference sequence). Sample time point: pre-treatment sample, taken before nivolumab and TIL therapy. Sequencing used immunoSEQ v3. Each library reached some 2.1 million read pairs, or roughly 5-6.5 million at deep level. TCRdb's table, derived via immunoSEQ multiplex PCR, lists solely in-frame clones and lacks some. The profile shows nearly 60,000 clones, about 73% of them singletons. V is TRBV7-9 and J is TRBJ2-1; D may be TRBD1 (6 bases). Here the sequenced sample was blood, taken at baseline. The receptor's source is a person between 25 and 79 years old with non-small cell lung cancer. The CDR3 DNA is TGTGCCAGCAGCTTCTGGACAGACAATGAGCAGTTCTTC. Amino acid sequence: CASSFWTDNEQFF.